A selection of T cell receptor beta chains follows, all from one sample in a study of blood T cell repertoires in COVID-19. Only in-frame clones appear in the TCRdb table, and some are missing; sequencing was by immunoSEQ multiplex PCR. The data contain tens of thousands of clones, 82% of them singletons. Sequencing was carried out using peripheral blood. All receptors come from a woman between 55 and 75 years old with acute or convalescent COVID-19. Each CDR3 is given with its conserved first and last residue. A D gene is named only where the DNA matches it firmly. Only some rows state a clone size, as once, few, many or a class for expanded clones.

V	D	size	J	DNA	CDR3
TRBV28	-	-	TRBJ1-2	TGTGCCAGCAGACCGGGGGGTTCTTTTGGCTACACCTTC	CASRPGGSFGYTF
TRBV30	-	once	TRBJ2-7	TGTGCCTGGAGTGTGGGTGGGGCCTCCTACGAGCAGTACTTC	CAWSVGGASYEQYF
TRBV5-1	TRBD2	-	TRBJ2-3	TGCGCCAGCAGCCCCCTTTATAGCGGGGGGGCCAGAGATACGCAGTATTTT	CASSPLYSGGARDTQYF
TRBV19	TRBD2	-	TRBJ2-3	TGTGCCAGTAGCTCACCGGGACTAGCGATAGATACGCAGTATTTT	CASSSPGLAIDTQYF
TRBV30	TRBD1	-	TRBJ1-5	TGTGCCTGGAGTGCCCGGACAGGGGGGTGGGGTGGCAATCAGCCCCAGCATTTT	CAWSARTGGWGGNQPQHF
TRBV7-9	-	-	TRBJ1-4	TGTGCCAGCAGCACACAGGGTGCAACTAATGAAAAACTGTTTTTT	CASSTQGATNEKLFF
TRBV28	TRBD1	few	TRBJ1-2	TGTGCCAGCAGGATGACAGGGGGAGTAGGAGGCTACACCTTC	CASRMTGGVGGYTF
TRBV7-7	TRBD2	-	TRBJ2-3	TGTGCTAGCAGCTTAGGGACTAGCGGGGGGACAGATACGCAGTATTTT	CASSLGTSGGTDTQYF
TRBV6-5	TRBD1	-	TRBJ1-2	TGTGCCAGCGCCTTGGACAGGTTTGAGGGCTACACCTTC	CASALDRFEGYTF
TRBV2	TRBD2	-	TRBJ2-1	TGTGCCAGCAGTCCGGGACTAGGCCACAATGAGCAGTTCTTC	CASSPGLGHNEQFF
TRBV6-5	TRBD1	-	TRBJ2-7	TGTGCCAGCAGTTACTCAGGACAGGGGTCCTACGAGCAGTACTTC	CASSYSGQGSYEQYF
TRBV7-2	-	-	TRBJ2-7	TGTGCCAGCAGCACGGACATTCGGAGCGAGCAGTACTTC	CASSTDIRSEQYF
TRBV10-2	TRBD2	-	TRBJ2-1	TGCGCCAGCAGTGGGACTAGCGGAAGTTACAATGAGCAGTTCTTC	CASSGTSGSYNEQFF
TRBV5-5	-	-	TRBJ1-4	TGTGCCAGCAGCTTGTCGGGGGTCGAGAAAGAAAAACTGTTTTTT	CASSLSGVEKEKLFF
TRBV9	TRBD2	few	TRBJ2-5	TGTGCCAGCAGCGCCGGGACTAGCGGGGGCCGGGTGGAGACCCAGTACTTC	CASSAGTSGGRVETQYF
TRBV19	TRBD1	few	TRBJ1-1	TGTGCCAGTAGTACTGCGGACAGGAGAAACACTGAAGCTTTCTTT	CASSTADRRNTEAFF
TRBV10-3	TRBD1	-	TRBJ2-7	TGTGCCATCGCGGGGGACAGGGTTAACTCCTACGAGCAGTACTTC	CAIAGDRVNSYEQYF
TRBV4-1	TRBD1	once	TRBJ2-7	TGCGCCAGCAGCCCAAGACAGGGGGCGATTTACGAGCAGTACTTC	CASSPRQGAIYEQYF
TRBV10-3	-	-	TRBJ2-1	TGTGCCATCTCGAGGGAGCGCGAGGGGCAGTTCTTC	CAISREREGQFF
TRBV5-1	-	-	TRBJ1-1	TGCGCCACCAAGACAGAGATGAACACTGAAGCTTTCTTT	CATKTEMNTEAFF
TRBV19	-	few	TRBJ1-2	TGTGCCAGTAGTATCGGCGTACAAGGAGGCTATGGCTACACCTTC	CASSIGVQGGYGYTF
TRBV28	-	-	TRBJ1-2	TGTGCCAGCAGTTTGACAGGCCCGGGCGGCTATGGCTACACCTTC	CASSLTGPGGYGYTF
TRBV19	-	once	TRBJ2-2	TGTGCCAGTACCGGAGCAGGGGTAAACACCGGGGAGCTGTTTTTT	CASTGAGVNTGELFF